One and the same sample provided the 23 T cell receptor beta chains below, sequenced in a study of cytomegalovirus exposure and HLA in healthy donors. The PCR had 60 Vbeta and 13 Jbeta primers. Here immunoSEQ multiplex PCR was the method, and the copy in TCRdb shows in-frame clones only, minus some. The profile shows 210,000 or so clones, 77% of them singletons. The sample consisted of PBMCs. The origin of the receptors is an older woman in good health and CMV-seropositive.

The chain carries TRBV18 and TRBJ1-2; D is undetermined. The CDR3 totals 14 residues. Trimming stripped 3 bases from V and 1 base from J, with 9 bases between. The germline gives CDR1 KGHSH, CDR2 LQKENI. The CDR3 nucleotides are TGTGCCAGCTCACCCGTCGAGGATAACTATGGCTACACCTTC. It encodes CASSPVEDNYGYTF.

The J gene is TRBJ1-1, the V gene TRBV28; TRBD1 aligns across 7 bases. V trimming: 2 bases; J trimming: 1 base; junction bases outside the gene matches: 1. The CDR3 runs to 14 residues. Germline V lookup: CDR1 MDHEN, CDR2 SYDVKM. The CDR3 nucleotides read TGTGCCAGCAGTTTAGGGACAGAGAACACTGAAGCTTTCTTT. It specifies CASSLGTENTEAFF.

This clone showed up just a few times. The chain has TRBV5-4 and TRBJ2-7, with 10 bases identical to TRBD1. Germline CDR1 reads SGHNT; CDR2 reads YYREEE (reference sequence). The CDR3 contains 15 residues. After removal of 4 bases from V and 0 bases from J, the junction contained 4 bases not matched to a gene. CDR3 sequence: CASSPGTGDSYEQYF. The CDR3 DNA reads TGTGCCAGCAGCCCCGGGACAGGGGACTCCTACGAGCAGTACTTC. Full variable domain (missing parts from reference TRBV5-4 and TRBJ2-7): ETGVTQSPTHLIKTRGQQVTLRCSSQSGHNTVSWYQQALGQGPQFIFQYYREEENGRGNFPPRFSGLQFPNYSSELNVNALELDDSALYLCASSPGTGDSYEQYFGPGTRLTVT.

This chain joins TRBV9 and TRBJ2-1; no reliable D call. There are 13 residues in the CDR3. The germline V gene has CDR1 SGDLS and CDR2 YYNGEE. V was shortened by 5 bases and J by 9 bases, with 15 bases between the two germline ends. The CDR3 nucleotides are TGTGCCAGCAGAGCCTTGCGATATGGTGAGCAGTTCTTC. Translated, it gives CASRALRYGEQFF.

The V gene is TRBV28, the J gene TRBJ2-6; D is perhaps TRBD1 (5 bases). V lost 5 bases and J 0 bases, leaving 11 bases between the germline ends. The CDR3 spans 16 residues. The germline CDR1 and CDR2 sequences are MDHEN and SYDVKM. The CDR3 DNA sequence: TGTGCCAGCAGTCCTCCTGACAGCTCTGGGGCCAACGTCCTGACTTTC. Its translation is CASSPPDSSGANVLTF.

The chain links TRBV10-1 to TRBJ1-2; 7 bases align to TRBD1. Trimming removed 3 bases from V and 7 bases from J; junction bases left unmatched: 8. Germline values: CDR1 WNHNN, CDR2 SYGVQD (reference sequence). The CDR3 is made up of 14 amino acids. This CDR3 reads CASSDSTGRFGYTF. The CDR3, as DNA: TGCGCCAGCAGTGACTCGACAGGGCGGTTTGGCTACACCTTC.

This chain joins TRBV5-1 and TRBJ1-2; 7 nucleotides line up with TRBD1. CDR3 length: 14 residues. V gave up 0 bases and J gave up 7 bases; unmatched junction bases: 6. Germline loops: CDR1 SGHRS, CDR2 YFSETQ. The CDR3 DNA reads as TGCGCCAGCAGCTTGGACAGGGGCTCAGGTGGCTACACCTTC. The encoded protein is CASSLDRGSGGYTF.

CDR3 in amino acids: CAWRFPGIYGYTF. In nucleotides, the CDR3 is TGTGCCTGGAGATTCCCAGGGATCTATGGCTACACCTTC. The chain couples TRBV30 to TRBJ1-2, with a weak D call TRBD1 (5 bases). V was cut by 3 bases and J by 4 bases, with 12 bases left in between. There are 13 residues in the CDR3. Germline V gives CDR1 GTSNPN, CDR2 SVGIG (reference sequence).

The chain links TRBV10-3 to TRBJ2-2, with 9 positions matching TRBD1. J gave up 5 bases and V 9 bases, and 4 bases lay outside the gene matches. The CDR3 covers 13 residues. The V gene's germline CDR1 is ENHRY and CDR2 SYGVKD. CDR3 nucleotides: TGTGCCATTAGGGACAGGGATACCGGGGAGCTGTTTTTT. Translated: CAIRDRDTGELFF.

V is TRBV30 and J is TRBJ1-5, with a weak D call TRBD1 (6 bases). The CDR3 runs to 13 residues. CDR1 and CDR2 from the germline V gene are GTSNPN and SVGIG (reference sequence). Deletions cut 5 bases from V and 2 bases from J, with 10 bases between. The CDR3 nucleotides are TGTGCCTGGGGAAACAGGGGCAATCAGCCCCAGCATTTT. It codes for CAWGNRGNQPQHF.

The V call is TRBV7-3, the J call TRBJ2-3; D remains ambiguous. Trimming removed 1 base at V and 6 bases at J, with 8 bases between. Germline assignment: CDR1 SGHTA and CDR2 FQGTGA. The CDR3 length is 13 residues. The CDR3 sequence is CASSLRGEDTQYF. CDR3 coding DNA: TGTGCCAGCAGCTTAAGAGGAGAGGATACGCAGTATTTT.

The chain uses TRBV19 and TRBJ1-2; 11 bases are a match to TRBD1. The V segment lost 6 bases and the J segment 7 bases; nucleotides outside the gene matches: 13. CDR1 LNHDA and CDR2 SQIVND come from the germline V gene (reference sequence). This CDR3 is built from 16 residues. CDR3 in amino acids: CASSQPGTGGLSGYTF. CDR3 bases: TGTGCCAGTAGCCAACCTGGGACAGGGGGTTTAAGTGGCTACACCTTC. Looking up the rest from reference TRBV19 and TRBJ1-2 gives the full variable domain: DGGITQSPKYLFRKEGQNVTLSCEQNLNHDAMYWYRQDPGQGLRLIYYSQIVNDFQKGDIAEGYSVSREKKESFPLTVTSAQKNPTAFYLCASSQPGTGGLSGYTFGSGTRLTVV.

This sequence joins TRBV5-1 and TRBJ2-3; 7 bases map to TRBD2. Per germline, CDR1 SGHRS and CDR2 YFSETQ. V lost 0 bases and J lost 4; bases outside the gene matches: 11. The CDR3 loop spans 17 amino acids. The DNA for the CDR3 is TGCGCCAGCAGCTTGGAGGCCGGCGGGAGCGGCCCAGATACGCAGTATTTT. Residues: CASSLEAGGSGPDTQYF. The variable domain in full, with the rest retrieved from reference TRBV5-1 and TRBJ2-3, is KAGVTQTPRYLIKTRGQQVTLSCSPISGHRSVSWYQQTPGQGLQFLFEYFSETQRNKGNFPGRFSGRQFSNSRSEMNVSTLELGDSALYLCASSLEAGGSGPDTQYFGPGTRLTVL.

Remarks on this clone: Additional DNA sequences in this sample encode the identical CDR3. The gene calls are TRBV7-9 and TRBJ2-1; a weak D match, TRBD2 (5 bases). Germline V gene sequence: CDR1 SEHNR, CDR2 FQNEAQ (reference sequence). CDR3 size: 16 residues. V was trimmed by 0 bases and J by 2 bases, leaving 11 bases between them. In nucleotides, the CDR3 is TGTGCCAGCAGCTTAGCTCTAGCCGGGACCTACAATGAGCAGTTCTTC. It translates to CASSLALAGTYNEQFF.

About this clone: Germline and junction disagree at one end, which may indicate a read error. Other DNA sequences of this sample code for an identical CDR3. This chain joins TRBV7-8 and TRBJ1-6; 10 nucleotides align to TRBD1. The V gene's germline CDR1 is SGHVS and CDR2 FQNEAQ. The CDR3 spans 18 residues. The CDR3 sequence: CASSGGQGNSPYNSPLHF. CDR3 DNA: TGTGCCAGCAGCGGGGGACAGGGGAACAGTCCCTATAATTCCCCCCTCCACTTT.

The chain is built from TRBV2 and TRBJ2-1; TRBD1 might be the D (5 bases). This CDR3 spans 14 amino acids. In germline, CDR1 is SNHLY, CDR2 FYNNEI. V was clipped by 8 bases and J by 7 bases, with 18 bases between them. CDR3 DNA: TGTGCCAGCCCAGTTCGCCAGGGCAGGAATGAGCAGTTCTTC. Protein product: CASPVRQGRNEQFF. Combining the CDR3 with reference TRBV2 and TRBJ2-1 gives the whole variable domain EPEVTQTPSHQVTQMGQEVILRCVPISNHLYFYWYRQILGQKVEFLVSFYNNEISEKSEIFDDQFSVERPDGSNFTLKIRSTKLEDSAMYFCASPVRQGRNEQFFGPGTRLTVL.

The CDR3 here is CASSAGQGVYEQYF. CDR3 bases: TGTGCCAGCAGCGCGGGACAGGGAGTCTACGAGCAGTACTTC. The J gene is TRBJ2-7, the V gene TRBV9; the match to TRBD1 covers 9 bases. Germline assignment: CDR1 SGDLS and CDR2 YYNGEE. V gave up 3 bases and J gave up 3 bases; unmatched junction bases: 4. The CDR3 is made up of 14 amino acids.

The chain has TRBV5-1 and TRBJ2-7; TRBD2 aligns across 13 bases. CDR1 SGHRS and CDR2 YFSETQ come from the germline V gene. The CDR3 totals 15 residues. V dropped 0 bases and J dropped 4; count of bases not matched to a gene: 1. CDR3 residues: CASSLGTSGGYEQYF. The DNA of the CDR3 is TGCGCCAGCAGCTTGGGGACTAGCGGGGGATACGAGCAGTACTTC.

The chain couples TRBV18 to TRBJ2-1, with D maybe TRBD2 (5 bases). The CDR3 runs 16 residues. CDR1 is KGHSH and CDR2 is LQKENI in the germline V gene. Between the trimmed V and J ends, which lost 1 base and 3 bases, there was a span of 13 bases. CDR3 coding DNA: TGTGCCAGCTCACCACTATCTGCTAGCAGCTACAATGAGCAGTTCTTC. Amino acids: CASSPLSASSYNEQFF.

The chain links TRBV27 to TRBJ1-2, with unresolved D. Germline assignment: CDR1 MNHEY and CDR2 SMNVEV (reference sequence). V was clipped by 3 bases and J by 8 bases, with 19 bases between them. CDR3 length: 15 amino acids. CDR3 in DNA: TGTGCCAGCAGTTTTTCATCTCGGGGAGGGCTGGGCTACACCTTC. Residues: CASSFSSRGGLGYTF.

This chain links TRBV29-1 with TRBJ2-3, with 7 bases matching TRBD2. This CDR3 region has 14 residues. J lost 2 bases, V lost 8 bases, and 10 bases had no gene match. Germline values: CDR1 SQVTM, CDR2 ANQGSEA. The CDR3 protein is CSSPGGGSTDTQYF. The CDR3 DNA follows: TGCAGCTCCCCTGGGGGGGGTTCCACAGATACGCAGTATTTT.

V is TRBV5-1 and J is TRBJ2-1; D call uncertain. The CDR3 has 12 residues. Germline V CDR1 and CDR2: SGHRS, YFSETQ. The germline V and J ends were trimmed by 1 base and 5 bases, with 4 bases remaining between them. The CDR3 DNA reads TGCGCCAGCAGCTTGCGGGACAATGAGCAGTTCTTC. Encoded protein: CASSLRDNEQFF.

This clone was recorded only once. The CDR3 here is CASSPPGQGTGELFF. CDR3 nucleotide sequence: TGTGCCAGCAGCCCACCAGGACAGGGGACCGGGGAGCTGTTTTTT. The chain combines TRBV11-1 with TRBJ2-2; 9 bases are a match to TRBD1. V was clipped by 5 bases and J by 5 bases; unmatched bases: 6. The CDR3 spans 15 residues. Germline V gene sequence: CDR1 SGHAT, CDR2 FQDESV (reference sequence).